One T cell receptor (beta chain) is described in this entry. Data came from immunoSEQ multiplex PCR; TCRdb stores just in-frame clones and leaves some out. The sample records fewer than 150,000 clones, around 93% being singletons. The data stem from a study of control samples from healthy donors and cancer patients. Trimming removed 8 bases from V and 2 bases from J; junction bases left unmatched: 6. The CDR3 consists of 14 residues. Germline assignment: CDR1 SNHLY and CDR2 FYNNEI. The sequenced sample consisted of blood. This chain joins TRBV2 and TRBJ2-3; TRBD1 matches 8 bases. The receptor's source is a man aged 18 to 29 in good health. The CDR3, as DNA: TGTGCCAGCGAGACAGGGGACGACACAGATACGCAGTATTTT. Translation gives CASETGDDTDTQYF.